This T cell receptor (beta chain) was profiled in a study of shared clonotypes between healthy human individuals. Measured with immunoSEQ multiplex PCR; TCRdb has only the in-frame clones, and not every one. The repertoire has millions of clones, more than 90% of them found once; the top ten carry over 0.12%. Germline CDR1 and CDR2: SGHDT and YYEEEE. The CDR3 contains 13 residues. Trimming cost V 0 bases and J 2 bases, with 6 bases left between them. The split of CD4+ cells yielded CD45RA+ naive and CD45RA-negative memory subsets. The sample taken for sequencing was naive CD4+ T cells sorted from blood. Subset noted: CD45RA+ positively selected. The receptor comes from a man in his late teens or twenties in good health. The V and J genes are TRBV5-6 and TRBJ2-7; D not certain. CDR3 DNA sequence: TGTGCCAGCAGCTTGGGCTCTACCTACGAGCAGTACTTC. Its protein product is CASSLGSTYEQYF.